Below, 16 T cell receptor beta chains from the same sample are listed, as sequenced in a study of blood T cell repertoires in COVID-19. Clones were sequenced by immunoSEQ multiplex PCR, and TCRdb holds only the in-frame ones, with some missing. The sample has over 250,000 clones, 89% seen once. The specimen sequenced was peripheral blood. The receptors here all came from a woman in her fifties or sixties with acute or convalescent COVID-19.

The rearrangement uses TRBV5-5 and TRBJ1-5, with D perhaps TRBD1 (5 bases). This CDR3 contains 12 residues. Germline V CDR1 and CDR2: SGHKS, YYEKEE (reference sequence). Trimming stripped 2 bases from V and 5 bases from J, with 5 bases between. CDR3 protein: CASSFRDQPQHF. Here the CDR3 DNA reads TGTGCCAGCAGCTTCAGGGATCAGCCCCAGCATTTT. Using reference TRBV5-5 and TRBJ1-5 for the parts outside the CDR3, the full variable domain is DAGVTQSPTHLIKTRGQQVTLRCSPISGHKSVSWYQQVLGQGPQFIFQYYEKEERGRGNFPDRFSARQFPNYSSELNVNALLLGDSALYLCASSFRDQPQHFGDGTRLSIL.

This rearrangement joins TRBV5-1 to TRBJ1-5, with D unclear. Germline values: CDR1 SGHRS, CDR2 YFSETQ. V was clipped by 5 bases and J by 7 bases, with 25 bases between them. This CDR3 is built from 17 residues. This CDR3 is CASRLHTFRGDGQPQHF. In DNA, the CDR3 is TGCGCCAGCAGGTTACATACCTTCCGGGGAGACGGCCAGCCCCAGCATTTT.

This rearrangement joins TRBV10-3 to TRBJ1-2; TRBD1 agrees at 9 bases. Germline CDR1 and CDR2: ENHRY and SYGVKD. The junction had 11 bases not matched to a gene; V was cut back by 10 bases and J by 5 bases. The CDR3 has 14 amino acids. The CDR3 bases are TGTGCCACAGTACCGGGACAGGGAAGGTATGGCTACACCTTC. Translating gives CATVPGQGRYGYTF.

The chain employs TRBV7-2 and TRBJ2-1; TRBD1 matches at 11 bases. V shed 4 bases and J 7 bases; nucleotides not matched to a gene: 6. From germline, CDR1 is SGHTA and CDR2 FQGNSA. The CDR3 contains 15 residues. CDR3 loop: CASSSGTGGWNEQFF. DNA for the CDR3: TGTGCCAGCAGCTCCGGGACAGGGGGATGGAATGAGCAGTTCTTC.

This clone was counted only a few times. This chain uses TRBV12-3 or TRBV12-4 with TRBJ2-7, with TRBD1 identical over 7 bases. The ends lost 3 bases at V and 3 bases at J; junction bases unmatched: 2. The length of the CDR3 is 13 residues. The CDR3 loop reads CASSFRTGYEQYF. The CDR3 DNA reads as TGTGCCAGCAGTTTTAGGACAGGCTACGAGCAGTACTTC.

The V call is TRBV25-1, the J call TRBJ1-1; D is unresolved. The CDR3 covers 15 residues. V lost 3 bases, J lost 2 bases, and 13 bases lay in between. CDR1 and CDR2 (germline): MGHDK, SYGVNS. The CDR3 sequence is CASSDPSQANTEAFF. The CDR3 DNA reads TGTGCCAGCAGTGACCCTTCCCAGGCCAACACTGAAGCTTTCTTT.

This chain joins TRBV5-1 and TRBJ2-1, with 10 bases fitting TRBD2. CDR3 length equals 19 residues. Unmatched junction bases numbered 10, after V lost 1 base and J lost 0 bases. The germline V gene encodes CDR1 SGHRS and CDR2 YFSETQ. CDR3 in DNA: TGCGCCAGCAGCTTGAAGATTAGCGGGGGGTTGAGCTCCTACAATGAGCAGTTCTTC. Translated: CASSLKISGGLSSYNEQFF. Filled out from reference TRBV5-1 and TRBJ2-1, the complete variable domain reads KAGVTQTPRYLIKTRGQQVTLSCSPISGHRSVSWYQQTPGQGLQFLFEYFSETQRNKGNFPGRFSGRQFSNSRSEMNVSTLELGDSALYLCASSLKISGGLSSYNEQFFGPGTRLTVL.

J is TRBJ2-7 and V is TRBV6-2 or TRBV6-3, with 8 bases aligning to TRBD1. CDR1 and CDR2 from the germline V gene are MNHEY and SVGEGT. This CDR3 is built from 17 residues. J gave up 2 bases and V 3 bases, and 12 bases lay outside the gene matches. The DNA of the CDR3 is TGTGCCAGCAGTTATCGTGGTCCGGGACAGGTGACCTACGAGCAGTACTTC. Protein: CASSYRGPGQVTYEQYF.

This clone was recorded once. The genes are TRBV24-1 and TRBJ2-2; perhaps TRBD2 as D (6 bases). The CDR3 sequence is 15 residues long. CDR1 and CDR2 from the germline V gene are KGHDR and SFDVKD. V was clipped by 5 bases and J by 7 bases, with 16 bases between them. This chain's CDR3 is CATSVYGGGVGELFF. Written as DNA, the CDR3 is TGTGCCACCAGTGTGTATGGGGGAGGTGTCGGGGAGCTGTTTTTT.

CDR3 DNA sequence: TGTGCCAGCAGTTTGCCTTTAAGCGGACTCCACTTT. Translated, it gives CASSLPLSGLHF. The V call is TRBV28, the J call TRBJ1-6; D is unclear. Deletions cut 3 bases from V and 16 bases from J, with 13 bases between. This CDR3 spans 12 amino acids. From germline, CDR1 is MDHEN and CDR2 SYDVKM.

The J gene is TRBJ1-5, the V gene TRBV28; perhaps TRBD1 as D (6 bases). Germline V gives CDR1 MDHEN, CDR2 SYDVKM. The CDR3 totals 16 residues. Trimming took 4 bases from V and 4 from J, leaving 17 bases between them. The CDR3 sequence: CASSSGAPFRNQPQHF. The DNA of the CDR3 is TGTGCCAGCAGTTCAGGGGCGCCCTTTCGGAATCAGCCCCAGCATTTT.

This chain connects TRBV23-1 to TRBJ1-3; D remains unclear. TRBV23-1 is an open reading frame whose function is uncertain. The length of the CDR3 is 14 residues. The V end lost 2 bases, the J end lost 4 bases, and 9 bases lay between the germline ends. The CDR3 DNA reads TGCGCCAGCAGTCAAGGACTTAAGGGAAACACCATATATTTT. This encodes CASSQGLKGNTIYF.

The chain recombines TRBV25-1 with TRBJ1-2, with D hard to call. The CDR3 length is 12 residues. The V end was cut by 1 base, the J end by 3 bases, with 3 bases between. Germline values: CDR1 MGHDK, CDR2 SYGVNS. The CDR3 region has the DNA TGTGCCAGCAGTGAATCGTACTATGGCTACACCTTC. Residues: CASSESYYGYTF.

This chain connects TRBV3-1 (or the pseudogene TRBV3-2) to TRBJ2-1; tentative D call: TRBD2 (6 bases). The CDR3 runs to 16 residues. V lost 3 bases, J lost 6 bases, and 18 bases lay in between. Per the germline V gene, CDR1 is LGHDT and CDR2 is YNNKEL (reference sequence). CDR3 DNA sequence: TGTGCCAGCAGCCACGCGGGGTCCTGGGTCGGCAATGAGCAGTTCTTC. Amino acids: CASSHAGSWVGNEQFF.

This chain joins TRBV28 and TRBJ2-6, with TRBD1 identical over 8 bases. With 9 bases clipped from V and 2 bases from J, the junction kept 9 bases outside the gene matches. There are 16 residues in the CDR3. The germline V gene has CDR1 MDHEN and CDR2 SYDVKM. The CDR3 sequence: CASGQGRTAGANVLTF. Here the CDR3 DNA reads TGTGCCAGTGGACAGGGACGTACGGCTGGGGCCAACGTCCTGACTTTC.

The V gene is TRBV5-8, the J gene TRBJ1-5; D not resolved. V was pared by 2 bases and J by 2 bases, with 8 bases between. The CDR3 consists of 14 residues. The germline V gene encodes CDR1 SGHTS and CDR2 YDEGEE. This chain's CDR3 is CASSLQIGNQPQHF. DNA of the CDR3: TGTGCCAGCAGCTTACAGATTGGCAATCAGCCCCAGCATTTT.